This TCR beta chain comes out of a study of blood T cell repertoires in COVID-19. Overall study: Acute and convalescent COVID-19 samples came from the United States, Italy and Spain.

Generated by immunoSEQ multiplex PCR, the TCRdb table keeps only in-frame clones and is missing some. The sample consists of roughly 230,000 clones, about 82% of them appearing once. V lost 5 bases, J lost 6 bases, and 13 bases lay in between. Germline values: CDR1 LNHDA, CDR2 SQIVND (reference sequence). This CDR3 has 14 amino acids. Enrolled during active infection, Seattle patients were then followed longitudinally. The chain carries TRBV19 and TRBJ2-2; maybe TRBD2 (7 bases). This sequence originates from a man aged 45-60 years with COVID-19, enrolled during active disease. The source material was peripheral blood. The CDR3 DNA sequence: TGTGCCAGTAGTTCGGGGGGCCTGTCCGGGGAGCTGTTTTTT. Its translation is CASSSGGLSGELFF. Full variable domain (missing parts from reference TRBV19 and TRBJ2-2): DGGITQSPKYLFRKEGQNVTLSCEQNLNHDAMYWYRQDPGQGLRLIYYSQIVNDFQKGDIAEGYSVSREKKESFPLTVTSAQKNPTAFYLCASSSGGLSGELFFGEGSRLTVL.